This T cell receptor (beta chain) was captured by sequencing in a study of blood T cell repertoires in COVID-19. Produced via immunoSEQ multiplex PCR; TCRdb's table is partial and in-frame only. The top ten hold under 7.5% of the sample, which has some 210,000 clones, roughly 90% seen once. Input material: peripheral blood. The sequence was collected from a man between 60 and 70 years old who had recovered from COVID-19.

In DNA form, the CDR3 reads TGTGCCAGCAGCATCGGGACTAGCGGGAGGTTTTACAATGAGCAGTTCTTC. Residues: CASSIGTSGRFYNEQFF. The V and J genes are TRBV7-2 and TRBJ2-1; TRBD2 matches at 15 bases. This CDR3 comprises 17 residues. Germline V gene sequence: CDR1 SGHTA, CDR2 FQGNSA. The V and J ends lost 5 bases and 4 bases, in that order; junction bases with no gene match: 6.